Below, 17 T cell receptor beta chains from the same sample are listed, as sequenced in a study of CD8 T cells in ankylosing spondylitis. TCRdb itself ran the 5' RACE reads through MiXCR, one entry per CDR3 protein. Altogether about 96,000 distinct CDR3 sequences are present, 7.5% to 9% being singletons, with the ten largest covering approximately 5.5%. Sequenced material: blood, either unsorted or a sorted T cell fraction (not recorded which). The source of these receptors is a male donor with ankylosing spondylitis or in good health (not recorded which).

At least ten counts were recorded for this clonotype. CDR3 nucleotides: TGCAGCGTCCCAGCGGGGGGAGCAGATACGCAGTATTTT. Amino acid sequence: CSVPAGGADTQYF. The V call is TRBV29-1, the J call TRBJ2-3; 9 bases are a match to TRBD2. The CDR3 spans 13 residues. The junction had 5 bases not matched to a gene; V was cut back by 6 bases and J by 4 bases. The germline gives CDR1 SQVTM, CDR2 ANQGSEA.

There are many counts of this clonotype. The chain recombines TRBV20-1 with TRBJ1-5, with 7 bases aligning to TRBD1. The CDR3 length is 13 residues. J gave up 4 bases and V 6 bases, and 6 bases lay outside the gene matches. CDR1 and CDR2 (germline): DFQATT, SNEGSKA (reference sequence). This chain's CDR3 is CSASGDSNQPQHF. CDR3 coding DNA: TGCAGTGCCTCCGGGGACAGTAATCAGCCCCAGCATTTT.

This clonotype was detected ten times or more. The chain joins TRBV12-3 or TRBV12-4 to TRBJ2-7, with 7 bases aligning to TRBD1. J lost 5 bases, V lost 6 bases, and 7 bases had no gene match. CDR3 length equals 13 residues. In DNA form, the CDR3 reads TGTGCCAGCAGCCTGACAGGGACCCACGAGCAGTACTTC. Translating it yields CASSLTGTHEQYF.

There are many counts of this clonotype. This chain connects TRBV20-1 to TRBJ2-7, with 13 bases fitting TRBD2. Germline CDR1 and CDR2: DFQATT and SNEGSKA (reference sequence). The ends lost 1 base at V and 1 base at J; junction bases unmatched: 4. The CDR3 consists of 16 residues. CDR3 sequence (DNA): TGCAGTGCTAGAGGGGGACTAGCGGGGCCTTCCTACGAGCAGTACTTC. Protein: CSARGGLAGPSYEQYF.

This clonotype was detected ten times or more. The V gene is TRBV25-1, the J gene TRBJ2-5; 10 positions match TRBD1. This CDR3 region has 13 residues. CDR1 MGHDK and CDR2 SYGVNS come from the germline V gene. V gave up 7 bases and J gave up 4 bases; unmatched junction bases: 3. The CDR3 bases are TGTGCCAGCACGACAGGGGGCCGAGAGACCCAGTACTTC. Its protein is CASTTGGRETQYF.

The rearrangement joins TRBV6-2 or TRBV6-3 to TRBJ1-1; 8 bases fit TRBD1. V shed 4 bases, J shed 7 bases, and the junction held 5 bases outside the gene matches. The germline gives CDR1 MNHEY, CDR2 SVGEGT. The CDR3 contains 13 residues. The CDR3 DNA reads as TGTGCCAGCAGTTGGCAGGGGGCGTATGAAGCTTTCTTT. Protein: CASSWQGAYEAFF.

This clonotype was recorded a few times. This chain uses TRBV12-3 or TRBV12-4 with TRBJ2-7; 9 bases are a match to TRBD2. The CDR3 totals 14 residues. Trimming cost V 6 bases and J 1 base; bases outside gene matches: 4. CDR3 in DNA: TGTGCCAGCAGGCTAGCGGGACCATCCTACGAGCAGTACTTC. It specifies CASRLAGPSYEQYF.

Ten or more counts support this clonotype. V gene TRBV14 combines with J gene TRBJ1-2; D unclear. The CDR3 sequence is 15 residues long. CDR1 and CDR2 from the germline V gene are SGHDN and FVKESK. The ends were cut back, 2 bases at V and 4 bases at J, with 14 bases in the middle. The CDR3 DNA reads TGTGCCAGCAGCCAACATGGCAACTTCTTCTATGGCTACACCTTC. It specifies CASSQHGNFFYGYTF.

This clonotype has ten or more counts. The chain joins TRBV12-3 or TRBV12-4 to TRBJ2-3; tentatively, D is TRBD1 or TRBD2 (5 bases each). The CDR3 length is 14 residues. V was cut by 8 bases and J by 2 bases, with 14 bases left in between. CDR3 loop: CASRDGVYTDTQYF. In DNA, the CDR3 is TGTGCCAGCCGGGACGGGGTTTACACAGATACGCAGTATTTT.

This clonotype was detected ten times or more. The chain links TRBV5-1 to TRBJ1-3, with 7 positions matching TRBD1. Germline-derived CDR1 and CDR2 are SGHRS and YFSETQ. The length of the CDR3 is 15 residues. Unmatched junction bases numbered 4, after V lost 0 bases and J lost 4 bases. As DNA, the CDR3 is TGCGCCAGCAGCTTGGAGGGACAGCTCGGAAACACCATATATTTT. This gives the protein CASSLEGQLGNTIYF. Based on the CDR3 plus reference TRBV5-1 and TRBJ1-3, the full variable domain is KAGVTQTPRYLIKTRGQQVTLSCSPISGHRSVSWYQQTPGQGLQFLFEYFSETQRNKGNFPGRFSGRQFSNSRSEMNVSTLELGDSALYLCASSLEGQLGNTIYFGEGSWLTVV.

Details on this clonotype: A junction boundary mismatches the germline segment, possibly from a read error. CDR3 protein: CASSPLPGEGHGHTF. For the CDR3, the DNA is TGTGCCAGCTCACCCCTGCCAGGGGAAGGTCATGGCCACACCTTC. This rearrangement joins TRBV18 to TRBJ1-2; TRBD1 might be the D (6 bases). This CDR3 contains 15 residues. CDR1 is KGHSH, CDR2 LQKENI, per germline.

This clonotype came up many times. This rearrangement joins TRBV5-1 to TRBJ2-3, with 9 bases identical to TRBD1. The V segment lost 3 bases and the J segment 0 bases; nucleotides outside the gene matches: 14. The germline CDR1 and CDR2 sequences are SGHRS and YFSETQ. The CDR3 extends over 19 amino acids. DNA of the CDR3: TGCGCCAGCAGCTCCGGACAGGGGTCAGCTTTGGGGAGCACAGATACGCAGTATTTT. It yields the protein CASSSGQGSALGSTDTQYF.

This clonotype was seen at least ten times. The J gene is TRBJ2-2, the V gene TRBV5-1; D is uncertain. CDR3 length: 17 amino acids. V was shortened by 0 bases and J by 0 bases, with 12 bases between the two germline ends. From germline, CDR1 is SGHRS and CDR2 YFSETQ. CDR3 nucleotide sequence: TGCGCCAGCAGCTTGGCCGAAACCACAACGAACACCGGGGAGCTGTTTTTT. It codes for CASSLAETTTNTGELFF.

The sample holds many counts of this clonotype. This rearrangement joins TRBV19 to TRBJ1-3; the D is unclear. Germline CDR1 is LNHDA and CDR2 is SQIVND (reference sequence). V was shortened by 7 bases and J by 0 bases, with 16 bases between the two germline ends. The CDR3 covers 16 residues. CDR3 in amino acids: CASTGQATDSGNTIYF. The CDR3 DNA reads TGTGCCAGTACCGGGCAGGCCACAGACTCTGGAAACACCATATATTTT.

This clonotype was found many times. The rearrangement joins TRBV9 to TRBJ1-1; possibly TRBD1 for D (5 bases). Germline V gives CDR1 SGDLS, CDR2 YYNGEE. The CDR3 is made up of 14 amino acids. The V end lost 0 bases, the J end lost 3 bases, and 9 bases lay between the germline ends. CDR3 region: CASSVAGSDTEAFF. The CDR3 DNA follows: TGTGCCAGCAGCGTAGCAGGGTCGGACACTGAAGCTTTCTTT. The full variable domain, in which reference TRBV9 and TRBJ1-1 provide the parts outside the CDR3, is DSGVTQTPKHLITATGQRVTLRCSPRSGDLSVYWYQQSLDQGLQFLIQYYNGEERAKGNILERFSAQQFPDLHSELNLSSLELGDSALYFCASSVAGSDTEAFFGQGTRLTVV.

This clonotype has at least ten counts. The chain uses TRBV28 and TRBJ2-4; maybe TRBD1 (5 bases). This CDR3 is 15 amino acids long. Germline V gives CDR1 MDHEN, CDR2 SYDVKM. Trimming pared 7 bases from V and 0 bases from J, leaving 13 bases between. CDR3 sequence reads: CASTLTALAKNIQYF. The CDR3, as DNA: TGTGCCAGCACCCTGACAGCTCTAGCCAAAAACATTCAGTACTTC.

There are a few counts of this clonotype. The rearrangement links TRBV7-2 to TRBJ2-3; possibly TRBD1 for D (6 bases). Trimming pared 1 base from V and 1 base from J, leaving 12 bases between. CDR1 SGHTA and CDR2 FQGNSA come from the germline V gene. CDR3 length: 16 residues. This chain's CDR3 is CASSLGGGWGTDTQYF. The CDR3 DNA is TGTGCCAGCAGCTTAGGAGGGGGATGGGGCACAGATACGCAGTATTTT.